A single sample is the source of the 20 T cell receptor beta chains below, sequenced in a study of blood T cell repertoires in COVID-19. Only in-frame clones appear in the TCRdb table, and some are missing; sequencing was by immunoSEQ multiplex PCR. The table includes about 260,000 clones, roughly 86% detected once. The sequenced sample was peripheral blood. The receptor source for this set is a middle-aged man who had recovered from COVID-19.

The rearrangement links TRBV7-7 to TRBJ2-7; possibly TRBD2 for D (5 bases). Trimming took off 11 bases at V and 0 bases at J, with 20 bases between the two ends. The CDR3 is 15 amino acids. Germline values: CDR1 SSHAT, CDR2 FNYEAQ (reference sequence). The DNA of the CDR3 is TGTGCCCGCGACGGGGTCGGGCAGGACTCCTACGAGCAGTACTTC. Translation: CARDGVGQDSYEQYF.

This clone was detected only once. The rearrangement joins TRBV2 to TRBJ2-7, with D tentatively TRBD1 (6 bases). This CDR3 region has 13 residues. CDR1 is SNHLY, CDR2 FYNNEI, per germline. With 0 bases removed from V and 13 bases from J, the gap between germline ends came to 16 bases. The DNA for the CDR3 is TGTGCCAGCAGTGAAGCGGGGGCGGCTCCGCAATACTTC. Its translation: CASSEAGAAPQYF.

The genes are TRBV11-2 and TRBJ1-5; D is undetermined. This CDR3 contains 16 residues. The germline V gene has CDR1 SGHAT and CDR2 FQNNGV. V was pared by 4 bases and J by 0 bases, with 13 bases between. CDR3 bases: TGTGCCAGCAGCTCCCGGGGTACGAATAGCAATCAGCCCCAGCATTTT. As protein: CASSSRGTNSNQPQHF.

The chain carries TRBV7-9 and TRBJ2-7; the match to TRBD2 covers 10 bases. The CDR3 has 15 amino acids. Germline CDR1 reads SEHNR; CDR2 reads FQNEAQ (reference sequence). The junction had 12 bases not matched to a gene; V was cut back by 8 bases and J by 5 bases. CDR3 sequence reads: CASGGLTSGDDEQYF. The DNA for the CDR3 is TGTGCCAGCGGGGGATTAACTAGCGGGGACGACGAGCAGTACTTC.

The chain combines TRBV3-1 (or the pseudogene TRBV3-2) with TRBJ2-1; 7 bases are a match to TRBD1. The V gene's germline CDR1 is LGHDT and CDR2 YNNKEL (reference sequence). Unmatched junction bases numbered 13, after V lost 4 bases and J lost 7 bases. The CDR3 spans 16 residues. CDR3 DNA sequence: TGTGCCAGCAGCCTTTGGACAGGACGATCGGGGAATGAGCAGTTCTTC. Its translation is CASSLWTGRSGNEQFF.

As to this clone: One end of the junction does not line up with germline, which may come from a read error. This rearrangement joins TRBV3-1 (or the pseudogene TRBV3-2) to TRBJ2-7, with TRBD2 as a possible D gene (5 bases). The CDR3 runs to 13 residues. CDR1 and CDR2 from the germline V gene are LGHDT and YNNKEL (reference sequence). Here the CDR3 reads CASSQDLGGSRVF. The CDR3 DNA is TGTGCCAGCAGCCAAGATTTGGGCGGGTCGAGAGTCTTC.

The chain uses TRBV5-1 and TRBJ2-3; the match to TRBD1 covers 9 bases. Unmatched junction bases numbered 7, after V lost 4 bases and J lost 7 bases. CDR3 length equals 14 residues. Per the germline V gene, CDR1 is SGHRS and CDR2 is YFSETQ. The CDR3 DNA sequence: TGCGCCAGCAGCGACCGACAGGGGGTAAATACGCAGTATTTT. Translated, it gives CASSDRQGVNTQYF.

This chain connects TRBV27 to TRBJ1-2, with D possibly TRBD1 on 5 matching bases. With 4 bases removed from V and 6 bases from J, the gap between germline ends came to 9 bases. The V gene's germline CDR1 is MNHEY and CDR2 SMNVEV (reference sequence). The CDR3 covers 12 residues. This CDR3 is CASSSFRDGYTF. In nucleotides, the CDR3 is TGTGCCAGCAGTTCCTTCAGGGATGGCTACACCTTC.

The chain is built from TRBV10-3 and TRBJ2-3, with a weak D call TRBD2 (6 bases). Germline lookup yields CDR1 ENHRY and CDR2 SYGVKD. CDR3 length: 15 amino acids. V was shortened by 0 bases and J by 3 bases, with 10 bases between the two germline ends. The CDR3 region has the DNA TGTGCCATCAGTGAGTCCAGCGGGCCGACAGATACGCAGTATTTT. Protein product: CAISESSGPTDTQYF.

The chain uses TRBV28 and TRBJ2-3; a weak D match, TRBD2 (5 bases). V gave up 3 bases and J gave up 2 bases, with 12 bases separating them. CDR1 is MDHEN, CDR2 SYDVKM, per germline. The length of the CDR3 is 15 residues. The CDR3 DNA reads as TGTGCCAGCAGTTTTCCCGAGAGGGACACAGATACGCAGTATTTT. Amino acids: CASSFPERDTDTQYF.

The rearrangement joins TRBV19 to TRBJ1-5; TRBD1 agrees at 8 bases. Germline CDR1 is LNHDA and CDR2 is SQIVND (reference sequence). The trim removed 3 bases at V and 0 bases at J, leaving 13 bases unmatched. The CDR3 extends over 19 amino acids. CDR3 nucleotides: TGTGCCAGTAGTATCTCGATTATACAGGGGGTATATAGCAATCAGCCCCAGCATTTT. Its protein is CASSISIIQGVYSNQPQHF.

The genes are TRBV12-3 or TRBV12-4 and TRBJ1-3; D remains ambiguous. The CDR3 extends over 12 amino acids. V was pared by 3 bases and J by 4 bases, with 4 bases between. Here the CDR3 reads CASSFSGNTIYF. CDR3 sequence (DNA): TGTGCCAGCAGTTTCTCCGGAAACACCATATATTTT.

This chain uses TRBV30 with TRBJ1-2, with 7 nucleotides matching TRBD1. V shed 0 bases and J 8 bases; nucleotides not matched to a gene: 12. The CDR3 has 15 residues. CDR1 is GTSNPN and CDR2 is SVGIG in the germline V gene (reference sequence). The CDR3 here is CAWSVRPGGNGGYTF. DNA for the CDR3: TGTGCCTGGAGTGTACGGCCAGGGGGGAATGGGGGCTACACCTTC. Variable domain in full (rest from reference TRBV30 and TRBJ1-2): SQTIHQWPATLVQPVGSPLSLECTVEGTSNPNLYWYRQAAGRGLQLLFYSVGIGQISSEVPQNLSASRPQDRQFILSSKKLLLSDSGFYLCAWSVRPGGNGGYTFGSGTRLTVV.

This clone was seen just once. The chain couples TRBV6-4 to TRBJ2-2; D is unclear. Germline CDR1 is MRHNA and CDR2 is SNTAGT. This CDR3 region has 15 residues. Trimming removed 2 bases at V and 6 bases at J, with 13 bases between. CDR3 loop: CASSDTIARAGELFF. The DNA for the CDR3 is TGTGCCAGCAGTGACACCATAGCTAGAGCCGGGGAGCTGTTTTTT.

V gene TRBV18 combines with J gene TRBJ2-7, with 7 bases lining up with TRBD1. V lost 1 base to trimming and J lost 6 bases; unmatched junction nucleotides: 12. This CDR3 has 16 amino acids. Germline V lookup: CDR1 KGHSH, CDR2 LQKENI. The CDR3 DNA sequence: TGTGCCAGCTCACCACGGCTCGGGACAGAAAATTGCGAGCAGTACTTC. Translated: CASSPRLGTENCEQYF.

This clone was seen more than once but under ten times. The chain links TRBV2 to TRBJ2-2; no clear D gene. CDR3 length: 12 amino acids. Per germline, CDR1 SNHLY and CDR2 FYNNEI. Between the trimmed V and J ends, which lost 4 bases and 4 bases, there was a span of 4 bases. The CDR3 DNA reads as TGTGCCAGCAGTGTGGCCACCGGGGAGCTGTTTTTT. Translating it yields CASSVATGELFF.

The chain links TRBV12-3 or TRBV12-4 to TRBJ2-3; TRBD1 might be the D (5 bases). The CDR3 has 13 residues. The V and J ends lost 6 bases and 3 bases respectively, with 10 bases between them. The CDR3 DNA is TGTGCCAGCAGCCTCCACAGGACAGATACGCAGTATTTT. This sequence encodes CASSLHRTDTQYF.

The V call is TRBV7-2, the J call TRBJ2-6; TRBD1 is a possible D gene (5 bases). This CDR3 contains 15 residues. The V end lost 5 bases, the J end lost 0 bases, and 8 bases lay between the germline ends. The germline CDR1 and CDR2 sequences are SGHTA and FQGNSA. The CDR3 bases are TGTGCCAGCAGCGGGGCTTTCTCTGGGGCCAACGTCCTGACTTTC. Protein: CASSGAFSGANVLTF.

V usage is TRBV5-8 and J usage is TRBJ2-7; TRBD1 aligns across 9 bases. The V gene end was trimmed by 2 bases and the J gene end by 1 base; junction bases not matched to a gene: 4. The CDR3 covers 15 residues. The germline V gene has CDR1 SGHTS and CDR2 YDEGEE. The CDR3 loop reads CASSLPGTGSYEQYF. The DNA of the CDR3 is TGTGCCAGCAGCTTACCCGGGACAGGGTCCTACGAGCAGTACTTC.

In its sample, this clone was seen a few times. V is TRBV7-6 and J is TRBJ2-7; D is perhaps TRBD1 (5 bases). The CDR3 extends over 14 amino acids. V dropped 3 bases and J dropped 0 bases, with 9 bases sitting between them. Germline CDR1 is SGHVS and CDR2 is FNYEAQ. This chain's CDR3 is CASSLTVSSYEQYF. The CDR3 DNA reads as TGTGCCAGCAGCTTGACAGTGAGCTCCTACGAGCAGTACTTC.